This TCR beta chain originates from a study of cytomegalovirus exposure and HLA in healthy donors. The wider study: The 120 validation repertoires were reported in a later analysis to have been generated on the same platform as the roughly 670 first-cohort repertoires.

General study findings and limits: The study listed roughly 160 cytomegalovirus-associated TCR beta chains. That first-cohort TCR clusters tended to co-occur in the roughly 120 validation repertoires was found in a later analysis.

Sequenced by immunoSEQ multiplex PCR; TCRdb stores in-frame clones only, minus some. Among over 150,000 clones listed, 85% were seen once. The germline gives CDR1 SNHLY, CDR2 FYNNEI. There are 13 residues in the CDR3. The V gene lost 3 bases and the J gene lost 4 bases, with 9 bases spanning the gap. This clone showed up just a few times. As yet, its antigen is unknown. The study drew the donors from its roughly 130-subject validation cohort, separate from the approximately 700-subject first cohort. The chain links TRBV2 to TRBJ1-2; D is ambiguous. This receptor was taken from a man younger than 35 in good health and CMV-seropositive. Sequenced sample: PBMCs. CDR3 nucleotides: TGTGCCAGCAGTGAGGACTCATTCTATGGCTACACCTTC. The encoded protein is CASSEDSFYGYTF. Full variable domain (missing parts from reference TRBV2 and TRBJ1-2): EPEVTQTPSHQVTQMGQEVILRCVPISNHLYFYWYRQILGQKVEFLVSFYNNEISEKSEIFDDQFSVERPDGSNFTLKIRSTKLEDSAMYFCASSEDSFYGYTFGSGTRLTVV.